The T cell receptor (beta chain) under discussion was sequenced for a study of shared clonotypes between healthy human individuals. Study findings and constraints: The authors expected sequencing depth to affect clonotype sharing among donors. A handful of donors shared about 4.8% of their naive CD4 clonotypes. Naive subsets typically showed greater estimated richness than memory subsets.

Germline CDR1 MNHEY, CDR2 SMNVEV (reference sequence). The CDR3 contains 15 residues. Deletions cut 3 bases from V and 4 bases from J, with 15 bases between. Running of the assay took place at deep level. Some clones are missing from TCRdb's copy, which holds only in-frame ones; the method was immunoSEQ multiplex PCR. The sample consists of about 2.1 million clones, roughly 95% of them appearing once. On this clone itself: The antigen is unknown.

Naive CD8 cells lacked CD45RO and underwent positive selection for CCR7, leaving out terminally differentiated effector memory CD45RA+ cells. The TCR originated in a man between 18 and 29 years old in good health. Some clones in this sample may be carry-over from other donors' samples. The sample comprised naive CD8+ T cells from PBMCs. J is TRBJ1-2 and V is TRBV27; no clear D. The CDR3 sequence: CASSFGHPASYGYTF. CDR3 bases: TGTGCCAGCAGTTTCGGCCACCCGGCCAGCTATGGCTACACCTTC.